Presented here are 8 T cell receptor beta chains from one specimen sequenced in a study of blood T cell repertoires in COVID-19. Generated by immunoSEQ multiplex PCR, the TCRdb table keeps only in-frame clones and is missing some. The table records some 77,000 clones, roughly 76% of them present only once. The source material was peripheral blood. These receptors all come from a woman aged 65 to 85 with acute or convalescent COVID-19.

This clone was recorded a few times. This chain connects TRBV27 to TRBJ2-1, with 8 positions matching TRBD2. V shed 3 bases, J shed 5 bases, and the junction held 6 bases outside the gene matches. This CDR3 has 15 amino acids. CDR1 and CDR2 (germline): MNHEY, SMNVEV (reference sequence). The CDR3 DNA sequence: TGTGCCAGCAGTTTTATGACTAGCGTTAACAATGAGCAGTTCTTC. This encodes CASSFMTSVNNEQFF.

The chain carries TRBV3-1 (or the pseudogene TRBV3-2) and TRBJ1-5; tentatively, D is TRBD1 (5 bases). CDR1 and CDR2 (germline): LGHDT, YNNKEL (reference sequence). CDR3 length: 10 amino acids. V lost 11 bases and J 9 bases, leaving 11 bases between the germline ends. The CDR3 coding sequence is TGTGCCTCCCCCGGGGGGCCCCAGCATTTT. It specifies CASPGGPQHF.

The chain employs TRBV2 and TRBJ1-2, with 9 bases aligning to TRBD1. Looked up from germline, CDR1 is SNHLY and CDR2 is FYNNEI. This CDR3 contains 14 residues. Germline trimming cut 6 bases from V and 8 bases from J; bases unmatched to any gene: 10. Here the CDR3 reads CASRTGTGFRGYTF. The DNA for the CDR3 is TGTGCCAGCAGAACCGGGACAGGGTTCCGCGGCTACACCTTC.

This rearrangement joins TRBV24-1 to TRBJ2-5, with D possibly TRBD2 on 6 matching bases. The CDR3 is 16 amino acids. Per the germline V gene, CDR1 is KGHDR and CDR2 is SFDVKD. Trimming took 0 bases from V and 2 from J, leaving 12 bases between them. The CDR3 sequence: CATSDLTSNGQETQYF. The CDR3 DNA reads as TGTGCCACCAGTGATTTGACTAGCAACGGTCAAGAGACCCAGTACTTC.

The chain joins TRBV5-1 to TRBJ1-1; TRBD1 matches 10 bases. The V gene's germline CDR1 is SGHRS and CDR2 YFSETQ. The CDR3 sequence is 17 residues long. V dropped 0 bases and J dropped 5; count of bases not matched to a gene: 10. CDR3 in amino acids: CASSLEPGQGRRTEAFF. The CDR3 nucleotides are TGCGCCAGCAGCTTGGAACCGGGACAGGGGAGGAGGACTGAAGCTTTCTTT.

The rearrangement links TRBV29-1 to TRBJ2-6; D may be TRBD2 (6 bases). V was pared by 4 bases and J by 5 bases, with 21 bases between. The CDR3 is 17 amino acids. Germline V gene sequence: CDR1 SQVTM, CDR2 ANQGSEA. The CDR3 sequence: CSVGKLLAYSRANVLTF. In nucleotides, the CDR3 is TGCAGCGTTGGGAAACTACTAGCATACAGTCGGGCCAACGTCCTGACTTTC.

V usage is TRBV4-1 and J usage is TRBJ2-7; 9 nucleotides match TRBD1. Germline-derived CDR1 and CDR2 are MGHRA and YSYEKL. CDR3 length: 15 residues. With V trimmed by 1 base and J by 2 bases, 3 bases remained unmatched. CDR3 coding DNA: TGCGCCAGCAGCCAAGGACAGGGGGGCACCTACGAGCAGTACTTC. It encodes CASSQGQGGTYEQYF.

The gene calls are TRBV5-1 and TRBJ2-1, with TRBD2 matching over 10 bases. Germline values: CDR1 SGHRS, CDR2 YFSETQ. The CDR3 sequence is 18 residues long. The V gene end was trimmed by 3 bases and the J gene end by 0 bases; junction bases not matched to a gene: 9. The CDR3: CASSSGLAELSSYNEQFF. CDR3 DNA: TGCGCCAGCAGCTCAGGACTAGCGGAGCTGAGCTCCTACAATGAGCAGTTCTTC.